This T cell receptor (beta chain) appears in the sequencing data of a study of blood T cell repertoires in COVID-19. Overall study: Sites in the United States, Italy and Spain provided acute and convalescent COVID-19 samples. PBMCs, B-cell-depleted T cells, or T cells provided the cDNA or gDNA that made up the material.

Authors' data handling: Amplification of reference gene primers was used by the study to estimate nucleated cell counts. Profiled with immunoSEQ multiplex PCR; TCRdb holds only in-frame clones, not every one. The DNA gave D and trimming, while V, J and clone size come from that table. The table lists 120,000 to 150,000 clones, approximately 87% of them singletons. The sequenced sample was peripheral blood. The TCR comes from a middle-aged man who had recovered from COVID-19.

The CDR3 protein is CASSKGELMNTEAFF. CDR3 coding DNA: TGTGCCAGTAGTAAGGGGGAACTCATGAACACTGAAGCTTTCTTT. The genes are TRBV19 and TRBJ1-1; a possible D gene is TRBD1 (6 bases). Per germline, CDR1 LNHDA and CDR2 SQIVND (reference sequence). The CDR3 totals 15 residues. V lost 4 bases and J lost 0, with 12 bases in between. Based on the CDR3 plus reference TRBV19 and TRBJ1-1, the full variable domain is DGGITQSPKYLFRKEGQNVTLSCEQNLNHDAMYWYRQDPGQGLRLIYYSQIVNDFQKGDIAEGYSVSREKKESFPLTVTSAQKNPTAFYLCASSKGELMNTEAFFGQGTRLTVV.